These 10 T cell receptor beta chains were sequenced from one sample in a study of shared clonotypes between healthy human individuals. CD45RO negativity and positive selection for CCR7 defined naive CD8 cells, a population that excluded terminally differentiated effector memory CD45RA+ cells. The method was immunoSEQ multiplex PCR; TCRdb's version includes in-frame clones alone and lacks a portion of them. This table has 1.5 million to 2.5 million clones, roughly 94% appearing once. Input material: naive CD8+ T cells sorted from blood. The receptors were sampled from a man aged 18-30 years in good health.

The V gene is TRBV11-2, the J gene TRBJ2-1, with TRBD2 identical over 14 bases. CDR3 size: 18 residues. V shed 5 bases, J shed 0 bases, and the junction held 6 bases outside the gene matches. The germline CDR1 and CDR2 sequences are SGHAT and FQNNGV. The CDR3 spells CASSPGLAGGNSYNEQFF. DNA of the CDR3: TGTGCCAGCAGCCCCGGACTAGCGGGAGGAAACTCCTACAATGAGCAGTTCTTC. Using reference TRBV11-2 and TRBJ2-1 for the parts outside the CDR3, the full variable domain is EAGVAQSPRYKIIEKRQSVAFWCNPISGHATLYWYQQILGQGPKLLIQFQNNGVVDDSQLPKDRFSAERLKGVDSTLKIQPAKLEDSAVYLCASSPGLAGGNSYNEQFFGPGTRLTVL.

J is TRBJ2-1 and V is TRBV7-2, with 8 bases aligning to TRBD2. CDR1 and CDR2 from the germline V gene are SGHTA and FQGNSA. The CDR3 runs to 17 residues. V lost 5 bases to trimming and J lost 0 bases; unmatched junction nucleotides: 9. The CDR3 DNA reads TGTGCCAGCAGCCTAACCGCGGGGGGCTACTCCTACAATGAGCAGTTCTTC. It yields the protein CASSLTAGGYSYNEQFF.

The chain joins TRBV10-3 to TRBJ2-5; 12 bases are shared with TRBD2. Looked up from germline, CDR1 is ENHRY and CDR2 is SYGVKD. J gave up 2 bases and V 0 bases, and 4 bases lay outside the gene matches. This CDR3 is built from 17 residues. The CDR3 DNA is TGTGCCATCAGTGAGTCAGGACTAGCGGGGCAGCAAGAGACCCAGTACTTC. This gives the protein CAISESGLAGQQETQYF.

The chain combines TRBV6-5 with TRBJ2-7, with D possibly TRBD1 on 6 matching bases. Per the germline V gene, CDR1 is MNHEY and CDR2 is SVGAGI. V gave up 2 bases and J gave up 7 bases, with 15 bases separating them. This CDR3 contains 14 residues. The CDR3 region is CASSYVPGAGEQYF. Here the CDR3 DNA reads TGTGCCAGCAGTTACGTTCCAGGGGCAGGGGAGCAGTACTTC.

With respect to this clone: Other DNA sequences in this sample translate to the same CDR3. This chain links TRBV5-6 with TRBJ2-1; D might be TRBD2 (6 bases). CDR1 and CDR2 from the germline V gene are SGHDT and YYEEEE. V lost 4 bases and J lost 7, with 6 bases in between. This CDR3 has 11 amino acids. The CDR3 bases are TGTGCCAGCAGCCGGGGGAATGAGCAGTTCTTC. This translates into CASSRGNEQFF.

This clone was recorded only once. The chain recombines TRBV5-8 with TRBJ1-4; a weak D match, TRBD1 (6 bases). This CDR3 comprises 14 residues. Trimming shortened V by 4 bases and J by 13 bases, and 20 bases separated the two germline ends. CDR1 and CDR2 from the germline V gene are SGHTS and YDEGEE. The CDR3, as DNA: TGTGCCAGCAGCCTTGGCAGGGGTGTGAAAAGACTGTTTTTT. Its translation is CASSLGRGVKRLFF.

Worth noting for this clone: The identical CDR3 is also encoded by other nucleotide sequences in the sample. This rearrangement joins TRBV5-6 to TRBJ2-6, with D unresolved. V was cut by 0 bases and J by 0 bases, with 4 bases left in between. Germline CDR1 is SGHDT and CDR2 is YYEEEE. The CDR3 extends over 15 amino acids. CDR3 coding DNA: TGTGCCAGCAGCTTGGAGCTCTCTGGGGCCAACGTCCTGACTTTC. It encodes CASSLELSGANVLTF.

CDR3 sequence: CASGLVRDRVDQPQHF. The CDR3 bases are TGTGCTAGTGGTTTGGTAAGGGACAGGGTGGATCAGCCCCAGCATTTT. The chain carries TRBV12-5 and TRBJ1-5, with TRBD1 matching over 9 bases. The CDR3 has 16 residues. The ends lost 0 bases at V and 5 bases at J; junction bases unmatched: 5. CDR1 and CDR2 (germline): LGHNT, FRNRAP.

The chain links TRBV6-1 to TRBJ1-3, with D possibly being TRBD1 (5 bases). Trimming left V 4 bases short and J 1 base short, with 11 bases between. CDR3 length: 15 residues. The germline gives CDR1 MNHNS, CDR2 SASEGT. The CDR3 DNA sequence: TGTGCCAGCAGTGTAGACAGTGATTCTGGAAACACCATATATTTT. This sequence encodes CASSVDSDSGNTIYF.

The chain has TRBV4-3 and TRBJ2-3; 7 bases map to TRBD2. The CDR3 is 16 residues long. Trimming removed 4 bases from V and 5 bases from J; junction bases left unmatched: 12. CDR1 and CDR2 (germline): LGHNA, YSLEER. This chain's CDR3 is CASSPRLAGVIDTQYF. The CDR3 coding sequence is TGCGCCAGCAGCCCAAGGCTGGCGGGAGTAATAGATACGCAGTATTTT.